The TCR beta chain described here comes from a study of T-cell memory formation after mild COVID-19. Background on the study: Among the donors, TCR clusters were largely specific to each donor.

V was shortened by 2 bases and J by 6 bases, with 14 bases between the two germline ends. The CDR3 covers 14 residues. CDR1 LNHDA and CDR2 SQIVND come from the germline V gene (reference sequence). Using its own MiXCR run on the 5' RACE reads, TCRdb lists one record per CDR3 protein. The table has about 450,000 distinct CDR3 sequences, roughly a quarter seen once. Study-level findings and limits: The study found balanced CD4/CD8 in clones contracting day 15 to 85 and a CD4+ lean in later expanders.

This clonotype was observed a single time. Its antigen is currently unknown. This clonotype was sampled from an adult woman who had mild COVID-19 (a few samples of this study predate the infection). Cell type and time point are not known. What was sequenced was PBMCs or a T cell subset sorted from them (not recorded which). The J gene is TRBJ2-7, the V gene TRBV19, with a weak D call TRBD2 (5 bases). The CDR3 is CASSIMRGHREQYF. The CDR3 DNA sequence: TGTGCCAGTAGTATAATGAGAGGGCACCGCGAGCAGTACTTC.